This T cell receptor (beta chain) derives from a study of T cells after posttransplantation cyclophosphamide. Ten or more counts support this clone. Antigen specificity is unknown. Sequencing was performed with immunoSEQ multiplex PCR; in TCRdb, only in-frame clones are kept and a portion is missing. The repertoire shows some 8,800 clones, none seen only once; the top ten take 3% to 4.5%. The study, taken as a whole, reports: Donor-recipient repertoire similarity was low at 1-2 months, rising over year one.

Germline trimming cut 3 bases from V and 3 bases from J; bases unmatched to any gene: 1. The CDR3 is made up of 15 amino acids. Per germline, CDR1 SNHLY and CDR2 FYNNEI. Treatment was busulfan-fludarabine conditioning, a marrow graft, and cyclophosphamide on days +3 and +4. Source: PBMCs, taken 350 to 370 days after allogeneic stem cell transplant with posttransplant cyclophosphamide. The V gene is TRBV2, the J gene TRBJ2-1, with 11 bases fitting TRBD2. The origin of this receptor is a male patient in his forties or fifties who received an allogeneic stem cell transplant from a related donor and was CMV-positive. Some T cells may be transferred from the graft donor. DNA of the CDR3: TGTGCCAGCAGTGATGGGACTAGCGGCTACAATGAGCAGTTCTTC. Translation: CASSDGTSGYNEQFF. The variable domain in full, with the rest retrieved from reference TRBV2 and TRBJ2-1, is EPEVTQTPSHQVTQMGQEVILRCVPISNHLYFYWYRQILGQKVEFLVSFYNNEISEKSEIFDDQFSVERPDGSNFTLKIRSTKLEDSAMYFCASSDGTSGYNEQFFGPGTRLTVL.